Each of the 27 T cell receptor beta chains below was sequenced from the same sample in a study of identical twins. TCRdb re-called the 5' RACE reads through MiXCR, storing one row per CDR3 protein. The data show about 340,000 distinct CDR3 sequences, with 9% to 15% seen just once and more than 6% held by the top ten. The data were also submitted as part of a second study, on yellow fever vaccine responses in identical twins.

The sample consisted of CD8+ T cells sorted from blood. The receptors stem from a woman aged 18-29 years in good health.

This clonotype was seen more than once but under ten times. The CDR3 here is CASSLVGEGDEQFF. CDR3 in DNA: TGTGCCAGCAGCTTAGTGGGGGAAGGGGATGAGCAGTTCTTC. The chain employs TRBV13 and TRBJ2-1, with D tentatively TRBD1 or TRBD2 (5 bases each). Trimming removed 1 base at V and 8 bases at J, with 12 bases between. The CDR3 consists of 14 residues. Germline V gene sequence: CDR1 PRHDT, CDR2 FYEKMQ (reference sequence).

Only a few counts were recorded for this clonotype. The chain recombines TRBV12-3 or TRBV12-4 with TRBJ2-4; TRBD2 might be the D (6 bases). This CDR3 is built from 17 residues. Trimming pared 6 bases from V and 3 bases from J, leaving 21 bases between. The CDR3 sequence is CASRDATGVRGKNIQYF. The CDR3 region has the DNA TGTGCCAGCAGAGATGCTACGGGGGTACGAGGCAAAAACATTCAGTACTTC.

The chain is built from TRBV3-1 and TRBJ1-5; D remains unclear. Trimming removed 0 bases from V and 0 bases from J, with 15 bases in between. Germline V gene sequence: CDR1 LGHDT, CDR2 YNNKEL (reference sequence). The CDR3 consists of 18 residues. In nucleotides, the CDR3 is TGTGCCAGCAGCCAAGACTTCCTTCGACATTATAGCAATCAGCCCCAGCATTTT. Translated: CASSQDFLRHYSNQPQHF.

The sample holds a few counts of this clonotype. The genes are TRBV6-1 and TRBJ2-2, with a weak D call TRBD2 (5 bases). Trimming took 3 bases from V and 6 from J, leaving 14 bases between them. The CDR3 is 15 amino acids. The germline V gene encodes CDR1 MNHNS and CDR2 SASEGT. CDR3 coding DNA: TGTGCCAGCAGTGACCGCCAGGACGGGGCCGGGGAGCTGTTTTTT. It codes for CASSDRQDGAGELFF.

This chain connects TRBV5-5 to TRBJ2-7, with 8 bases identical to TRBD1. This CDR3 has 13 amino acids. CDR1 is SGHKS, CDR2 YYEKEE, per germline (reference sequence). Losses at the gene ends were 3 bases for V and 12 bases for J; bases not matched to a gene: 11. The CDR3 nucleotides are TGTGCCAGCAGCTCCCCCCCTGACAGGGGTCGGTACGTC. This translates into CASSSPPDRGRYV.

This clonotype was recorded once. The rearrangement uses TRBV5-6 and TRBJ2-5; a possible D gene is TRBD1 (5 bases). This CDR3 comprises 14 residues. From germline, CDR1 is SGHDT and CDR2 YYEEEE. V lost 7 bases and J 1 base, leaving 14 bases between the germline ends. The CDR3 DNA is TGTGCCAGCGGCCCTGGACACTCCCAAGAGACCCAGTACTTC. It translates to CASGPGHSQETQYF. The whole variable domain, filled in from reference TRBV5-6 and TRBJ2-5, reads DAGVTQSPTHLIKTRGQQVTLRCSPKSGHDTVSWYQQALGQGPQFIFQYYEEEERQRGNFPDRFSGHQFPNYSSELNVNALLLGDSALYLCASGPGHSQETQYFGPGTRLLVL.

This clonotype has only a few counts. V and J are TRBV6-5 and TRBJ2-5; D remains unclear. This CDR3 spans 13 amino acids. The V end was cut by 0 bases, the J end by 5 bases, with 7 bases between. In germline, CDR1 is MNHEY, CDR2 SVGAGI. The CDR3: CASSYSEWETQYF. CDR3 bases: TGTGCCAGCAGTTACTCGGAGTGGGAGACCCAGTACTTC.

This clonotype was observed a few times. The chain joins TRBV29-1 to TRBJ1-3, with D unresolved. Germline loops: CDR1 SQVTM, CDR2 ANQGSEA. The CDR3 loop spans 15 amino acids. Trimming took off 2 bases at V and 0 bases at J, with 11 bases between the two ends. The CDR3 bases are TGCAGCGTTGAATCAAGCGGCTCCTCTGGAAACACCATATATTTT. It translates to CSVESSGSSGNTIYF.

The rearrangement links TRBV2 to TRBJ2-3, with 12 bases matching TRBD2. V gave up 5 bases and J gave up 8 bases; unmatched junction bases: 14. The CDR3 is 17 residues long. The V gene's germline CDR1 is SNHLY and CDR2 FYNNEI. The CDR3 sequence: CASSLGLAGFSAGTQYF. CDR3 DNA sequence: TGTGCCAGCAGTCTCGGACTAGCGGGATTCTCAGCGGGTACGCAGTATTTT.

This clonotype turned up a few times. The genes are TRBV28 and TRBJ1-1, with 9 bases aligning to TRBD1. The CDR3 has 15 amino acids. Germline V CDR1 and CDR2: MDHEN, SYDVKM. Losses at the gene ends were 5 bases for V and 1 base for J; bases not matched to a gene: 5. This CDR3 is CASSSGTGTNTEAFF. For the CDR3, the DNA is TGTGCCAGCAGTAGCGGGACAGGGACGAACACTGAAGCTTTCTTT.

The chain employs TRBV6-5 and TRBJ2-1; 9 bases are shared with TRBD2. J gave up 8 bases and V 2 bases, and 13 bases lay outside the gene matches. CDR3 length: 17 residues. Germline V gene sequence: CDR1 MNHEY, CDR2 SVGAGI. CDR3 loop: CASSYGPKREDSDEQFF. The CDR3 DNA reads TGTGCCAGCAGTTACGGGCCAAAGCGGGAGGATAGCGATGAGCAGTTCTTC.

This clonotype was picked up many times. The V gene is TRBV6-5, the J gene TRBJ2-7; tentatively, D is TRBD1 (7 bases). Germline-derived CDR1 and CDR2 are MNHEY and SVGAGI. Trimming stripped 10 bases from V and 2 bases from J, with 9 bases between. This CDR3 is 11 amino acids long. In DNA form, the CDR3 reads TGTGCCACAGGGGGGACCTACGAGCAGTACTTC. It specifies CATGGTYEQYF.

This clonotype was counted a single time. V usage is TRBV2 and J usage is TRBJ1-2; D unclear. V gave up 6 bases and J gave up 4 bases, with 12 bases separating them. The V gene's germline CDR1 is SNHLY and CDR2 FYNNEI. The CDR3 runs to 13 residues. The CDR3, as DNA: TGTGCCAGCAGGCAAATTGGGAGCTATGGCTACACCTTC. It is translated as CASRQIGSYGYTF.

The chain couples TRBV5-1 to TRBJ2-2; D remains unclear. Germline V gene sequence: CDR1 SGHRS, CDR2 YFSETQ. V was pared by 4 bases and J by 5 bases, with 18 bases between. CDR3 length: 16 amino acids. In nucleotides, the CDR3 is TGCGCCAGCAGCCCCTCGGACCGATACCTAACCGGGGAGCTGTTTTTT. It specifies CASSPSDRYLTGELFF.

There are many counts of this clonotype. This chain links TRBV11-2 with TRBJ2-5; TRBD1 matches at 9 bases. The CDR3 is 18 residues long. Germline V gives CDR1 SGHAT, CDR2 FQNNGV. After removal of 5 bases from V and 5 bases from J, the junction contained 18 bases not matched to a gene. The CDR3 sequence: CASSLFFAGQGEYETQYF. The CDR3 region has the DNA TGTGCCAGCAGCCTTTTTTTCGCGGGACAGGGAGAATACGAGACCCAGTACTTC.

This rearrangement joins TRBV4-1 to TRBJ2-7, with 11 bases that match TRBD2. This CDR3 has 18 amino acids. In germline, CDR1 is MGHRA, CDR2 YSYEKL. V lost 3 bases, J lost 5 bases, and 15 bases stayed unmatched. The CDR3 region has the DNA TGCGCCAGCAGCCAGTTTCTAGCGGGAGGCCCCAGTGGCGACGAGCAGTACTTC. Translated: CASSQFLAGGPSGDEQYF.

This clonotype was detected a few times. The rearrangement links TRBV7-6 to TRBJ2-1; D is ambiguous. Germline CDR1 SGHVS, CDR2 FNYEAQ. The CDR3 consists of 14 residues. V dropped 5 bases and J dropped 6 bases, with 14 bases sitting between them. The CDR3 DNA follows: TGTGCCAGCAGCCCGAAGCCCCCGGTCAATGAGCAGTTCTTC. Residues: CASSPKPPVNEQFF. Full variable domain (missing parts from reference TRBV7-6 and TRBJ2-1): GAGVSQSPRYKVTKRGQDVALRCDPISGHVSLYWYRQALGQGPEFLTYFNYEAQQDKSGLPNDRFSAERPEGSISTLTIQRTEQRDSAMYRCASSPKPPVNEQFFGPGTRLTVL.

This clonotype appeared a few times. The chain combines TRBV12-3 or TRBV12-4 with TRBJ2-3; 7 positions match TRBD2. Germline trimming cut 8 bases from V and 2 bases from J; bases unmatched to any gene: 4. This CDR3 spans 13 amino acids. The CDR3: CASRDYLTDTQYF. DNA of the CDR3: TGTGCCAGCCGGGACTACCTCACAGATACGCAGTATTTT.

This clonotype showed up many times. The rearrangement joins TRBV4-1 to TRBJ2-7, with 7 bases lining up with TRBD1. The CDR3 spans 13 residues. J was trimmed by 2 bases and V by 4 bases; bases with no gene match: 2. Germline V lookup: CDR1 MGHRA, CDR2 YSYEKL. The DNA for the CDR3 is TGCGCCAGCAGCCGACAGGGAACCTACGAGCAGTACTTC. This encodes CASSRQGTYEQYF.

The chain joins TRBV29-1 to TRBJ2-7; perhaps TRBD2 as D (5 bases). Trimming removed 3 bases from V and 4 bases from J, with 13 bases in between. The CDR3 sequence is 13 residues long. Germline CDR1 reads SQVTM; CDR2 reads ANQGSEA. The CDR3 nucleotides read TGCAGCGTTGAGAGAGGGTCGACTTACGAGCAGTACTTC. As protein: CSVERGSTYEQYF.

This chain links TRBV19 with TRBJ2-7; TRBD2 might be the D (6 bases). Looked up from germline, CDR1 is LNHDA and CDR2 is SQIVND (reference sequence). Trimming stripped 3 bases from V and 5 bases from J, with 17 bases between. The CDR3 contains 15 residues. CDR3 bases: TGTGCCAGTAGTATCGGCGGCAGCTGGGGGGACGAGCAGTACTTC. Residues: CASSIGGSWGDEQYF.

This clonotype was seen many times. The rearrangement joins TRBV9 to TRBJ2-7; a weak D match, TRBD1 (6 bases). V lost 2 bases to trimming and J lost 4 bases, with 13 bases between them. This CDR3 comprises 14 residues. In germline, CDR1 is SGDLS, CDR2 YYNGEE. CDR3 region: CASSVSDRVYEQYF. The CDR3 DNA follows: TGTGCCAGCAGCGTCTCGGACAGAGTATACGAGCAGTACTTC.

This clonotype was observed many times. This chain connects TRBV27 to TRBJ2-7, with 10 bases that match TRBD2. Germline V gene lookup returns CDR1 MNHEY and CDR2 SMNVEV (reference sequence). V trimming: 5 bases; J trimming: 0 bases; junction bases outside the gene matches: 1. The CDR3 has 14 amino acids. Here the CDR3 reads CASSVAGGSYEQYF. The DNA for the CDR3 is TGTGCCAGCAGTGTAGCGGGGGGCTCCTACGAGCAGTACTTC.

The chain joins TRBV9 to TRBJ2-1; 7 bases match TRBD1. The germline V gene has CDR1 SGDLS and CDR2 YYNGEE. Unmatched junction bases numbered 13, after V lost 3 bases and J lost 10 bases. CDR3 length: 15 amino acids. This chain's CDR3 is CASSAPHDRDVEQFF. CDR3 sequence (DNA): TGTGCCAGCAGCGCTCCCCATGACAGGGACGTAGAGCAGTTCTTC. Full variable domain (outside the CDR3, taken from reference TRBV9 and TRBJ2-1): DSGVTQTPKHLITATGQRVTLRCSPRSGDLSVYWYQQSLDQGLQFLIQYYNGEERAKGNILERFSAQQFPDLHSELNLSSLELGDSALYFCASSAPHDRDVEQFFGPGTRLTVL.

This clonotype appeared a few times. The J gene is TRBJ2-7, the V gene TRBV11-2; 7 positions agree with TRBD2. The CDR3 contains 14 residues. Per germline, CDR1 SGHAT and CDR2 FQNNGV. Trimming at V came to 4 bases and at J to 2 bases, leaving 5 bases not matched to a gene. CDR3 region: CASSWASGTYEQYF. CDR3 coding DNA: TGTGCCAGCAGCTGGGCTAGCGGCACCTACGAGCAGTACTTC.

This clonotype showed up many times. The chain joins TRBV29-1 to TRBJ2-1, with 12 positions matching TRBD2. The CDR3 totals 13 residues. V lost 5 bases, J lost 8 bases, and 4 bases stayed unmatched. In germline, CDR1 is SQVTM, CDR2 ANQGSEA. DNA for the CDR3: TGCAGCGTTAGGACTAGCGGGATAGATGAGCAGTTCTTC. Translating it yields CSVRTSGIDEQFF.

V gene TRBV7-9 combines with J gene TRBJ2-2; D unresolved. Germline values: CDR1 SEHNR, CDR2 FQNEAQ (reference sequence). Trimming left V 6 bases short and J 2 bases short, with 7 bases between. This CDR3 has 13 amino acids. CDR3: CASRVLNTGELFF. The CDR3 DNA reads as TGTGCCAGCAGGGTTCTTAACACCGGGGAGCTGTTTTTT.